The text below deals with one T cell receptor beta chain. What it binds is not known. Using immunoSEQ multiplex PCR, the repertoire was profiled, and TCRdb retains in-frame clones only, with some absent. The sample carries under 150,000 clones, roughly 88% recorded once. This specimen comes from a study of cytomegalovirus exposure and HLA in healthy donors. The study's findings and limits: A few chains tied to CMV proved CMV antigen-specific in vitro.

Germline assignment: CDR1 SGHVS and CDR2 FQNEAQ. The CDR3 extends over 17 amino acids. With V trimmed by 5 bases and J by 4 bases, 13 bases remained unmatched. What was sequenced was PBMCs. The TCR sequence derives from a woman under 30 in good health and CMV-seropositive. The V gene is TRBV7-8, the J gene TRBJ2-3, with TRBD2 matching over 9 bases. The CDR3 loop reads CASSLELAGVKADTQYF. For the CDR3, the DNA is TGTGCCAGCAGCCTAGAATTAGCGGGAGTCAAGGCAGATACGCAGTATTTT.